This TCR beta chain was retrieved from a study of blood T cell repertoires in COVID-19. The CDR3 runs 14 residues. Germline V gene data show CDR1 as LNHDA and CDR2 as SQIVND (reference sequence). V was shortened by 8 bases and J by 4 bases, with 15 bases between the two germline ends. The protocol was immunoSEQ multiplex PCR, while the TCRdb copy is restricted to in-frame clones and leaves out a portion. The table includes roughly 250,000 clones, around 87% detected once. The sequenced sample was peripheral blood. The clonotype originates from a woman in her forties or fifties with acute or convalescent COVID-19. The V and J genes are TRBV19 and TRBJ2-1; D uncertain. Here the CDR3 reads CASSPTVFYNEQFF. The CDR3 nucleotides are TGTGCCAGTTCCCCCACGGTGTTTTACAATGAGCAGTTCTTC.